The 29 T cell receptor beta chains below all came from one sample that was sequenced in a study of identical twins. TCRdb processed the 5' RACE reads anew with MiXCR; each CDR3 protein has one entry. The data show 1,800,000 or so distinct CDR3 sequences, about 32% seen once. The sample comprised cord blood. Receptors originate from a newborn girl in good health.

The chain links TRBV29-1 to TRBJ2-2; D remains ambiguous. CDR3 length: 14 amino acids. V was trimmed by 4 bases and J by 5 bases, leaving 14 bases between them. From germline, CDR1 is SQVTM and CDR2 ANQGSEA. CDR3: CSVVTAVRTGELFF. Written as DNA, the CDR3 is TGCAGCGTTGTTACGGCCGTTAGAACCGGGGAGCTGTTTTTT.

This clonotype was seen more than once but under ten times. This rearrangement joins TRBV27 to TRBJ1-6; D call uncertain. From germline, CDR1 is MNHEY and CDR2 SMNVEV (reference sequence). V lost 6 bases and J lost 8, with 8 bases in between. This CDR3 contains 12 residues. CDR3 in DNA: TGTGCCAGCAGAGGGAACTATTCACCCCTCCACTTT. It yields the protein CASRGNYSPLHF.

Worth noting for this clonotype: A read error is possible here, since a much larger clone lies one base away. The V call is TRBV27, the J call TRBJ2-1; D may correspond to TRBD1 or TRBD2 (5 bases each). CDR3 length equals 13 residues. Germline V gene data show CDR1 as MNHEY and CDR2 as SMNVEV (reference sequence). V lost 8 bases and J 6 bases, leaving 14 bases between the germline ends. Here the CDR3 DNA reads TGTGCCAGCGGCCCTACTAGGGGCAATGAGCAGTTCTTC. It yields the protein CASGPTRGNEQFF.

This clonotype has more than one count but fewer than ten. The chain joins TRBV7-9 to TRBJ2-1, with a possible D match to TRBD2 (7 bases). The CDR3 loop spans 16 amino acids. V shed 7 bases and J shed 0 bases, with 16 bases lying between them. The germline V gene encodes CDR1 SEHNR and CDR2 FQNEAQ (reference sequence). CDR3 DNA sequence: TGTGCCAGCAACAAGGGGGGGGGAAGCTCCTACAATGAGCAGTTCTTC. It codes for CASNKGGGSSYNEQFF.

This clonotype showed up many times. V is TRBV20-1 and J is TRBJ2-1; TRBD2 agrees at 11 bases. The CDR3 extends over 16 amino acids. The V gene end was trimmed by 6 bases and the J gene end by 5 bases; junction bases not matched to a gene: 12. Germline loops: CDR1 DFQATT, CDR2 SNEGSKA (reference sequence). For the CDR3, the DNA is TGCAGTGCAACAGCGCAGGGACTAGCGGACAACAATGAGCAGTTCTTC. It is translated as CSATAQGLADNNEQFF.

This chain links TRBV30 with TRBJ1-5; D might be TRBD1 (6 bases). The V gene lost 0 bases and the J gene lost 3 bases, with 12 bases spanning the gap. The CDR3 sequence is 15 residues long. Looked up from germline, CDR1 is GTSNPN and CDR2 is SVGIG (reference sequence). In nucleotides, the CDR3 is TGTGCCTGGAGTGTTTGGGACACATACAATCAGCCCCAGCATTTT. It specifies CAWSVWDTYNQPQHF.

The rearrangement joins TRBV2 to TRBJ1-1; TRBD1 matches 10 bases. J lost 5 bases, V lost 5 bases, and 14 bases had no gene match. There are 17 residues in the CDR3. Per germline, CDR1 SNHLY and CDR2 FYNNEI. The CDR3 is CASSSGTGEGPRTEAFF. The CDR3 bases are TGTGCCAGCAGTTCGGGGACAGGGGAAGGACCTAGGACTGAAGCTTTCTTT.

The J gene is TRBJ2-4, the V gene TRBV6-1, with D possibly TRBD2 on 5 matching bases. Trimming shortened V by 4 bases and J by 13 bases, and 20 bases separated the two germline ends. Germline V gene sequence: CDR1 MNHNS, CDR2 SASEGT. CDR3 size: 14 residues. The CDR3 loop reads CASSVFGKIWEQYF. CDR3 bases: TGTGCCAGCAGTGTCTTCGGAAAAATCTGGGAGCAGTACTTC.

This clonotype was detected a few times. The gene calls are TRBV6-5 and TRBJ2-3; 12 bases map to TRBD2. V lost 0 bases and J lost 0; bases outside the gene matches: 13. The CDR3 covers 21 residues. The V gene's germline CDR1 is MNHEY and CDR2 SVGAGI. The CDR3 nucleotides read TGTGCCAGCAGTTACTCGTCCTCTAGCGGGAGGGCCGCTCATAGCACAGATACGCAGTATTTT. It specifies CASSYSSSSGRAAHSTDTQYF.

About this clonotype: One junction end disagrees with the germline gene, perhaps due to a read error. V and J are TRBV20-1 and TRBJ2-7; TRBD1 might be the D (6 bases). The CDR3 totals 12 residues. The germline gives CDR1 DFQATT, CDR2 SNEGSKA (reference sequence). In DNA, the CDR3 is TGCAGTGCCGCAGGGGTATCCTGCGAGCAGTACTTC. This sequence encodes CSAAGVSCEQYF.

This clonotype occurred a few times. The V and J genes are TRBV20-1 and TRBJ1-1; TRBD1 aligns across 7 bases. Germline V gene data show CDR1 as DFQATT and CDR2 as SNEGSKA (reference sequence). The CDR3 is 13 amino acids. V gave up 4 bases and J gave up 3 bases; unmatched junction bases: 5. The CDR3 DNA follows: TGCAGTGCTACCCCCCAGGGGGACACTGAAGCTTTCTTT. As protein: CSATPQGDTEAFF.

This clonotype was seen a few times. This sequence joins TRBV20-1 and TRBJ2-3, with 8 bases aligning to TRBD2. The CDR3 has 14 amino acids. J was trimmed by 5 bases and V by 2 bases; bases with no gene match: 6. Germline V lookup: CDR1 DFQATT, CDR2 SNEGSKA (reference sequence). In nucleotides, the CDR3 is TGCAGTGCTAGACGGCGGGGGGTGGTAGATACGCAGTATTTT. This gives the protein CSARRRGVVDTQYF.

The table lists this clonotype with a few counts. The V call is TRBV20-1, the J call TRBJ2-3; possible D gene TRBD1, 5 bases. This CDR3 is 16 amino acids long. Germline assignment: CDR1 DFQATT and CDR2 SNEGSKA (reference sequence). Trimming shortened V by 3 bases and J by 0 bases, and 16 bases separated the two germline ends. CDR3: CSARRSGSYSTDTQYF. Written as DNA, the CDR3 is TGCAGTGCTAGGAGGTCAGGGTCCTACAGCACAGATACGCAGTATTTT.

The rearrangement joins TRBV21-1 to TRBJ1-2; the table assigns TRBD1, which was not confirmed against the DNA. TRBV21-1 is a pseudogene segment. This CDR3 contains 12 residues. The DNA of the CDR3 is TGTGCCAGCACCAAGCCCCCCTATGGCTACACCTTC. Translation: CASTKPPYGYTF.

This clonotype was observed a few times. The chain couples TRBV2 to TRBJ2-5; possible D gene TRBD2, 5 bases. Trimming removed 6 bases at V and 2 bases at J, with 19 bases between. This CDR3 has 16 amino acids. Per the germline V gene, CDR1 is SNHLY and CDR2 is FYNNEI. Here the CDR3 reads CASRIGLAGRQETQYF. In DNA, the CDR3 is TGTGCCAGCAGAATCGGATTGGCGGGCCGACAAGAGACCCAGTACTTC.

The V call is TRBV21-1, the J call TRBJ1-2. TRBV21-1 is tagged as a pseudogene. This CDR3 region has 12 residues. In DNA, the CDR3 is TGTGCCAGCACCCCGAGGTCCTATGGCTACACCTTC. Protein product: CASTPRSYGYTF.

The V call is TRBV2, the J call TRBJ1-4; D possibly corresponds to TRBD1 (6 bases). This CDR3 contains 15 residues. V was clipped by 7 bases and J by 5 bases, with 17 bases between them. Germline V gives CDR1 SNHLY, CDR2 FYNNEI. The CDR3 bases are TGTGCCAGCAATTCCTTCCGGGGGGCGAATGAAAAACTGTTTTTT. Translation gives CASNSFRGANEKLFF.

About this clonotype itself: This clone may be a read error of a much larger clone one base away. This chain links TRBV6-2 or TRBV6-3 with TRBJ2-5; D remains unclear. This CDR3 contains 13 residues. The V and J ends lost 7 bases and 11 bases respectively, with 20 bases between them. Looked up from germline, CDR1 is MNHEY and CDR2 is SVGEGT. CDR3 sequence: CASNWRIYNEQYF. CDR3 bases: TGTGCCAGCAACTGGAGAATTTACAATGAGCAGTACTTC.

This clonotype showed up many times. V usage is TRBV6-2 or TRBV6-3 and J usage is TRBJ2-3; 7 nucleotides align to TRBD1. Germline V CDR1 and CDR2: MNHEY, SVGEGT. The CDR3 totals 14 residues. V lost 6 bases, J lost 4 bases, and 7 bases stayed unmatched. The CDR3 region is CASRTRQGPDTQYF. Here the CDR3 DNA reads TGTGCCAGCAGAACTCGACAGGGACCAGATACGCAGTATTTT.

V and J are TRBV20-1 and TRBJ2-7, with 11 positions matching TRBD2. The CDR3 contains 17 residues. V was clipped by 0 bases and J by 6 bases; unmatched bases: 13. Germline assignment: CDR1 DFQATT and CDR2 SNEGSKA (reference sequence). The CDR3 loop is CSARDTQLAGAPGEQYF. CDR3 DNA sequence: TGCAGTGCTAGAGATACTCAACTAGCGGGAGCGCCCGGCGAGCAGTACTTC.

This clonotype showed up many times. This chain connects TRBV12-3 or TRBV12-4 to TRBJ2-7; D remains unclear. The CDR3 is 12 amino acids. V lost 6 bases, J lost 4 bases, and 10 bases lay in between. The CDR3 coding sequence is TGTGCCAGCAGCAAAGACACGTACGAGCAGTACTTC. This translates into CASSKDTYEQYF.

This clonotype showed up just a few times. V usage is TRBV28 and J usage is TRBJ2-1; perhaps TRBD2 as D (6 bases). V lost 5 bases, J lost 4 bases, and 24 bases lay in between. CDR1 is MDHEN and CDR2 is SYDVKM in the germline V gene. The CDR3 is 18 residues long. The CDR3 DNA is TGTGCCAGCAGTGCCAATACCCTCTGGCGGGATCGGTACAATGAGCAGTTCTTC. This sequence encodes CASSANTLWRDRYNEQFF. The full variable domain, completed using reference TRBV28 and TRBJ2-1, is DVKVTQSSRYLVKRTGEKVFLECVQDMDHENMFWYRQDPGLGLRLIYFSYDVKMKEKGDIPEGYSVSREKKERFSLILESASTNQTSMYLCASSANTLWRDRYNEQFFGPGTRLTVL.

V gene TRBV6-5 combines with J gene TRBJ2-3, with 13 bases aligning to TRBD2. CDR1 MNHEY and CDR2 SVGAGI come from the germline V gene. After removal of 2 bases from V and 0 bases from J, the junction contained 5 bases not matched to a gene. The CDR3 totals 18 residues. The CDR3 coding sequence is TGTGCCAGCAGTTACCGACTAGCGGGAGGTGGAAGCACAGATACGCAGTATTTT. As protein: CASSYRLAGGGSTDTQYF.

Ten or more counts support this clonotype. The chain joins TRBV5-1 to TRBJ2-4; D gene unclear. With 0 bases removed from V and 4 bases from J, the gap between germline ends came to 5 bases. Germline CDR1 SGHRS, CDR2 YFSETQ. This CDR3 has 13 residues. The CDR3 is CASSLDSKNIQYF. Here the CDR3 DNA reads TGCGCCAGCAGCTTGGACAGTAAAAACATTCAGTACTTC.

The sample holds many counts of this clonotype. The CDR3 reads CAISVGGRITDTQYF. As DNA, the CDR3 is TGTGCCATCAGTGTAGGTGGGAGAATCACAGATACGCAGTATTTT. The chain combines TRBV10-3 with TRBJ2-3; weak D call: TRBD2 (5 bases). Germline CDR1 ENHRY, CDR2 SYGVKD. V lost 4 bases, J lost 2 bases, and 13 bases lay in between. This CDR3 contains 15 residues.

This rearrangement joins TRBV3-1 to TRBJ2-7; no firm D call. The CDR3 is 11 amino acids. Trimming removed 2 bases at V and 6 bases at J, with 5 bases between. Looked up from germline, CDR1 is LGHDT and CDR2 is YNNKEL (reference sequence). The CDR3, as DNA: TGTGCCAGCAGCCAACATACCGAGCAGTACTTC. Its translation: CASSQHTEQYF.

DNA of the CDR3: TGTGCCAGTTACCCCCGGGACAGCGGGGGCTACGAGCAGTACTTC. Translated: CASYPRDSGGYEQYF. The V and J genes are TRBV6-1 and TRBJ2-7; perhaps TRBD2 as D (8 bases). This CDR3 is built from 15 residues. V was shortened by 9 bases and J by 3 bases, with 21 bases between the two germline ends. Germline lookup yields CDR1 MNHNS and CDR2 SASEGT.

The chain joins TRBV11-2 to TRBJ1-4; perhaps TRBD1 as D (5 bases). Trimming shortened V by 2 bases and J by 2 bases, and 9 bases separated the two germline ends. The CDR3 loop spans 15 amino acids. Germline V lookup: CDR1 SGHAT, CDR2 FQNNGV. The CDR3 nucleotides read TGTGCCAGCAGCTTATTTGGGGGGACTAATGAAAAACTGTTTTTT. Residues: CASSLFGGTNEKLFF.

The CDR3 DNA follows: TGCAGTGCTAGAGGCGGGGGGCTTCCTTTGGCGCGTCGGAATGAGCAGTTCTTC. This translates into CSARGGGLPLARRNEQFF. V gene TRBV20-1 combines with J gene TRBJ2-1, with 8 bases fitting TRBD2. After removal of 1 base from V and 7 bases from J, the junction contained 18 bases not matched to a gene. The CDR3 has 18 amino acids. Germline V gene data show CDR1 as DFQATT and CDR2 as SNEGSKA (reference sequence).